These 27 T cell receptor beta chains were sequenced from one sample in a study of blood T cell repertoires in COVID-19. The method was immunoSEQ multiplex PCR; TCRdb's version includes in-frame clones alone and lacks a portion of them. The data contain approximately 250,000 clones, 88% of them singletons. Sequencing was done on a sample of PBMCs or T cells enriched from blood (not recorded which). These receptors were taken from a middle-aged woman who had been exposed to COVID-19.

The chain carries TRBV28 and TRBJ1-5; tentative D call: TRBD1 (5 bases). V lost 7 bases, J lost 1 base, and 11 bases lay in between. The CDR3 is made up of 14 amino acids. Germline CDR1 is MDHEN and CDR2 is SYDVKM. CDR3 coding DNA: TGTGCCAGCACGGGCAGGGCAAGCAATCAGCCCCAGCATTTT. It yields the protein CASTGRASNQPQHF. Combining the CDR3 with reference TRBV28 and TRBJ1-5 gives the whole variable domain DVKVTQSSRYLVKRTGEKVFLECVQDMDHENMFWYRQDPGLGLRLIYFSYDVKMKEKGDIPEGYSVSREKKERFSLILESASTNQTSMYLCASTGRASNQPQHFGDGTRLSIL.

The chain links TRBV6-1 to TRBJ2-3; 11 positions match TRBD2. Germline V CDR1 and CDR2: MNHNS, SASEGT. The CDR3 sequence is 18 residues long. Trimming took 3 bases from V and 6 from J; bases not matched to a gene: 14. DNA for the CDR3: TGTGCCAGCAGTGACCGACCTCTACTAGCGGGAGCGGCCGATACGCAGTATTTT. This sequence encodes CASSDRPLLAGAADTQYF.

CDR3 sequence: CASSLTDLSGSQFF. The CDR3 nucleotides read TGTGCCAGCAGCTTAACGGACCTTAGCGGATCGCAGTTCTTC. V usage is TRBV7-2 and J usage is TRBJ2-1; possibly TRBD2 for D (6 bases). The germline V gene has CDR1 SGHTA and CDR2 FQGNSA. CDR3 length: 14 amino acids. V gave up 2 bases and J gave up 12 bases, with 17 bases separating them.

The chain recombines TRBV5-4 with TRBJ2-3; perhaps TRBD1 as D (5 bases). V lost 4 bases and J 1 base, leaving 7 bases between the germline ends. Germline assignment: CDR1 SGHNT and CDR2 YYREEE (reference sequence). The CDR3 has 13 amino acids. CDR3 residues: CASSVTGTDTQYF. The CDR3 region has the DNA TGTGCCAGCAGCGTGACAGGCACAGATACGCAGTATTTT.

The chain has TRBV5-4 and TRBJ2-3; 7 bases match TRBD2. The germline V gene encodes CDR1 SGHNT and CDR2 YYREEE (reference sequence). The trim removed 0 bases at V and 0 bases at J, leaving 10 bases unmatched. The CDR3 sequence is 18 residues long. DNA of the CDR3: TGTGCCAGCAGCTTGGAAGGCGGGGGATACACTAGCACAGATACGCAGTATTTT. It translates to CASSLEGGGYTSTDTQYF.

The rearrangement uses TRBV6-5 and TRBJ1-5; D is uncertain. Germline V CDR1 and CDR2: MNHEY, SVGAGI. V was clipped by 8 bases and J by 2 bases, with 16 bases between them. The CDR3 covers 15 residues. CDR3 sequence (DNA): TGTGCCAGCCGGCAGGAGGGTTTCGGCAATCAGCCCCAGCATTTT. Protein product: CASRQEGFGNQPQHF.

The rearrangement uses TRBV11-3 and TRBJ2-4; 9 bases line up with TRBD2. The V gene's germline CDR1 is SGHNT and CDR2 YENEEA. CDR3 length equals 19 residues. Germline trimming cut 2 bases from V and 2 bases from J; bases unmatched to any gene: 13. CDR3: CASSLPWDIAGESKNIQYF. The CDR3 coding sequence is TGTGCCAGCAGCTTACCTTGGGATATAGCGGGAGAGTCCAAAAACATTCAGTACTTC.

The rearrangement joins TRBV18 to TRBJ1-5; no firm D call. V shed 3 bases and J shed 1 base, with 4 bases lying between them. In germline, CDR1 is KGHSH, CDR2 LQKENI. This CDR3 spans 13 amino acids. The CDR3 loop reads CASSPGSNQPQHF. DNA for the CDR3: TGTGCCAGCTCACCGGGCAGCAATCAGCCCCAGCATTTT.

This chain links TRBV5-5 with TRBJ1-5, with 7 positions matching TRBD1. The CDR3 runs 15 residues. Trimming removed 4 bases from V and 3 bases from J; junction bases left unmatched: 7. The germline V gene has CDR1 SGHKS and CDR2 YYEKEE (reference sequence). CDR3 sequence reads: CASSATGTVNQPQHF. The CDR3 DNA is TGTGCCAGCAGCGCCACCGGGACAGTCAATCAGCCCCAGCATTTT.

The chain is built from TRBV12-3 or TRBV12-4 and TRBJ1-2, with D unclear. Trimming cost V 7 bases and J 8 bases, with 17 bases left between them. CDR3 length: 13 amino acids. CDR3 amino acids: CASTTLFSGGYTF. CDR3 DNA: TGTGCCAGCACCACCCTTTTTAGCGGGGGCTACACCTTC.

This chain joins TRBV11-2 and TRBJ1-1; D is uncertain. CDR1 and CDR2 (germline): SGHAT, FQNNGV. The ends were cut back, 7 bases at V and 4 bases at J, with 16 bases in the middle. CDR3 length equals 14 residues. The CDR3 spells CASIRLGRSTEAFF. The CDR3 region has the DNA TGTGCCAGCATCCGTCTTGGTCGGAGCACTGAAGCTTTCTTT.

On this clone itself: Other DNA sequences in the same sample also yield this CDR3. The chain links TRBV28 to TRBJ2-6, with TRBD1 identical over 8 bases. J gave up 4 bases and V 3 bases, and 8 bases lay outside the gene matches. The CDR3 totals 17 residues. Germline-derived CDR1 and CDR2 are MDHEN and SYDVKM. The CDR3 here is CASSFFRQGTGANVLTF. The CDR3 DNA sequence: TGTGCCAGCAGTTTCTTCCGACAGGGGACCGGGGCCAACGTCCTGACTTTC.

This chain connects TRBV23-1 to TRBJ2-5; no definite D call. TRBV23-1 is an ORF, with its function uncertain. V lost 8 bases and J lost 7, with 17 bases in between. The CDR3 spans 13 residues. The CDR3 DNA follows: TGCGCCAGCTCGGGTCTCGGCGTTTGGACCCAGTACTTC. This sequence encodes CASSGLGVWTQYF.

The V call is TRBV7-8, the J call TRBJ2-3; D ambiguous. Germline lookup yields CDR1 SGHVS and CDR2 FQNEAQ. V shed 5 bases and J shed 2 bases, with 8 bases lying between them. The CDR3 contains 13 residues. Here the CDR3 DNA reads TGTGCCAGCAGCGGCGGAATCACAGATACGCAGTATTTT. Amino acid sequence: CASSGGITDTQYF.

This clone was seen once. This rearrangement joins TRBV19 to TRBJ1-6, with D perhaps TRBD1 (6 bases). This CDR3 spans 14 amino acids. Between the trimmed V and J ends, which lost 5 bases and 9 bases, there was a span of 14 bases. Germline V gene sequence: CDR1 LNHDA, CDR2 SQIVND (reference sequence). This CDR3 is CASSGGRGSSPLHF. CDR3 in DNA: TGTGCCAGTAGTGGGGGGCGCGGGAGTTCACCCCTCCACTTT.

The CDR3 DNA is TGTGCCACCAGTGATCCTGGGACAGGCCAGACCCAGTACTTC. It yields the protein CATSDPGTGQTQYF. V usage is TRBV24-1 and J usage is TRBJ2-5; 8 nucleotides line up with TRBD1. There are 14 residues in the CDR3. Germline CDR1 KGHDR, CDR2 SFDVKD. The V segment lost 3 bases and the J segment 6 bases; nucleotides outside the gene matches: 5.

Concerning this clone: Sequence at one end of the junction differs from germline and may be a read error. The identical CDR3 is also encoded by other nucleotide sequences in the sample. The rearrangement uses TRBV5-1 and TRBJ1-5, with TRBD1 matching over 7 bases. The germline gives CDR1 SGHRS, CDR2 YFSETQ. CDR3 size: 15 residues. The CDR3 here is CASRAGTASNQPQHF. The CDR3 DNA reads as TGTGCCAGCAGGGCCGGGACAGCTTCAAATCAGCCCCAGCATTTT.

V gene TRBV2 combines with J gene TRBJ2-7; the D gene is possibly TRBD1 (6 bases). CDR1 is SNHLY and CDR2 is FYNNEI in the germline V gene. Trimming left V 2 bases short and J 1 base short, with 12 bases between. This CDR3 contains 15 residues. For the CDR3, the DNA is TGTGCCAGCAGTGAACCGGGAACAGGGTCCTACGAGCAGTACGTC. Its protein product is CASSEPGTGSYEQYV.

This chain links TRBV14 with TRBJ2-1; 8 nucleotides agree with TRBD2. Germline V CDR1 and CDR2: SGHDN, FVKESK. The CDR3 spans 15 residues. With V trimmed by 4 bases and J by 3 bases, 5 bases remained unmatched. The CDR3 sequence: CASSRVAGGYNEQFF. The CDR3 DNA is TGTGCCAGCAGCCGGGTGGCGGGGGGCTACAATGAGCAGTTCTTC.

The chain recombines TRBV28 with TRBJ1-1; D remains unclear. CDR1 and CDR2 (germline): MDHEN, SYDVKM. Trimming stripped 6 bases from V and 6 bases from J, with 20 bases between. The length of the CDR3 is 15 residues. CDR3 sequence reads: CASRPGGSGSSEAFF. CDR3 bases: TGTGCCAGCAGGCCGGGTGGGAGCGGTTCTTCTGAAGCTTTCTTT.

The rearrangement links TRBV28 to TRBJ1-2, with D maybe TRBD1 (5 bases). The CDR3 covers 16 residues. The ends were cut back, 2 bases at V and 3 bases at J, with 16 bases in the middle. The V gene's germline CDR1 is MDHEN and CDR2 SYDVKM. The DNA for the CDR3 is TGTGCCAGCAGTTTAATGGGGAGGGCGGGGGACTATGGCTACACCTTC. Translated, it gives CASSLMGRAGDYGYTF.

The chain recombines TRBV28 with TRBJ1-2; 8 nucleotides line up with TRBD1. CDR3 length equals 15 residues. Trimming at V came to 6 bases and at J to 5 bases, leaving 11 bases not matched to a gene. In germline, CDR1 is MDHEN, CDR2 SYDVKM. This CDR3 is CASSPADRGRYGYTF. The CDR3 coding sequence is TGTGCCAGCAGCCCCGCCGACAGGGGAAGGTATGGCTACACCTTC.

This clone was seen a single time. The genes are TRBV11-3 and TRBJ2-3; tentatively, D is TRBD2 (5 bases). The germline V gene has CDR1 SGHNT and CDR2 YENEEA. Trimming pared 1 base from V and 1 base from J, leaving 15 bases between. This CDR3 is built from 17 residues. The CDR3 region is CASSLAGIGLGTDTQYF. CDR3 coding DNA: TGTGCCAGCAGCTTAGCGGGAATCGGTTTGGGCACAGATACGCAGTATTTT.

The CDR3 DNA reads as TGTGCCAGCAGCAAAGTCCCCGGACAGGGGAATAATTCACCCCTCCACTTT. It is translated as CASSKVPGQGNNSPLHF. This chain uses TRBV21-1 with TRBJ1-6; the table's D call, TRBD1, has no DNA check behind it. TRBV21-1 is reported as a pseudogene. This CDR3 is 17 amino acids long.

In this sample, this clone turned up once. The chain joins TRBV5-5 to TRBJ1-1; tentatively, D is TRBD1 (6 bases). The CDR3 totals 14 residues. The germline V and J ends were trimmed by 0 bases and 4 bases, with 10 bases remaining between them. Germline assignment: CDR1 SGHKS and CDR2 YYEKEE (reference sequence). This CDR3 reads CASSLGFRGTEAFF. The CDR3 region has the DNA TGTGCCAGCAGCTTGGGGTTCAGGGGCACTGAAGCTTTCTTT.

V and J are TRBV2 and TRBJ1-2; weak D call: TRBD1 (6 bases). V was clipped by 1 base and J by 8 bases, with 14 bases between them. This CDR3 spans 14 amino acids. Germline lookup yields CDR1 SNHLY and CDR2 FYNNEI. CDR3 nucleotides: TGTGCCAGCAGTGAAGGGGCGGACAGCGTAGGCTACACCTTC. It specifies CASSEGADSVGYTF.

The chain recombines TRBV27 with TRBJ1-2; 8 bases agree with TRBD1. CDR3 length equals 15 residues. With V trimmed by 4 bases and J by 8 bases, 12 bases remained unmatched. Germline values: CDR1 MNHEY, CDR2 SMNVEV (reference sequence). CDR3 sequence (DNA): TGTGCCAGCAGTTCCGCCCCGGGACAGGCTAAAGGCTACACCTTC. Translating it yields CASSSAPGQAKGYTF.